The rows below give T cell receptor beta chains drawn from one sample of a study of T cell changes during pregnancy in multiple sclerosis. Some clones are missing from TCRdb's copy, which holds only in-frame ones; the method was immunoSEQ multiplex PCR. The table has approximately 18,000 clones, 75% to 90% seen once. This material consisted of CD8+ T cells from peripheral blood mononuclear cells, taken in the third trimester of pregnancy. Receptors originate from a female donor in good health, enrolled as a control in a pregnancy study. Both conserved end residues are part of each CDR3. The order of the fields is V gene, J gene, CDR3 protein.

>TRBV4-1|TRBJ1-1
CASSLGRGTEAFF
>TRBV10-2|TRBJ1-6
CASSETENSPLHF
>TRBV6-4|TRBJ2-3
CASSEVGQGRSNTQYF
>TRBV27|TRBJ2-1
CATSHFTGGPYNEQFF
>TRBV7-6|TRBJ2-7
CASSSPGVYEQYF
>TRBV6-5|TRBJ2-1
CASSKGLNLNEQFF
>TRBV27|TRBJ2-1
CASSIGLAGDVGEQFF
>TRBV7-6|TRBJ2-7
CASARSGSLPYEQYF
>TRBV6-1|TRBJ1-2
CASNPGGEVYGYTF
>TRBV27|TRBJ1-1
CASSLGGLNTEAFF
>TRBV27|TRBJ1-6
CASAGLVSSPLHF
>TRBV10-2|TRBJ2-7
CATSFTSDGEQYF
>TRBV27|TRBJ2-5
CASSLLRGETQETQYF
>TRBV7-2|TRBJ2-7
CASSPELGAYEQYF
>TRBV2|TRBJ1-1
CASRQGTEAFF
>TRBV4-1|TRBJ1-5
CASSEGQVDQPQHF
>TRBV13|TRBJ2-1
CASSFAGSDSYNEQFF
>TRBV30|TRBJ2-1
CAWTPPFPGVQFF
>TRBV9|TRBJ2-7
CASSPRGSGSYEQYF
>TRBV4-3|TRBJ1-1
CASSQDLAGVNTEAFF
>TRBV7-2|TRBJ2-1
CASSDPGDRYNEQFF
>TRBV2|TRBJ2-7
CASEGPGDPPNEQYF
>TRBV25-1|TRBJ1-1
CASSEQGARNTEAFF
>TRBV27|TRBJ2-3
CASSPTTSGRADTQYF
>TRBV21-1|TRBJ2-5
CASSWTSGQETQYF
>TRBV30|TRBJ2-3
CAWSGTGHQIHADTQYF
>TRBV27|TRBJ2-7
CASSRGGIYEQYF
>TRBV10-3|TRBJ2-1
CAISETARTKDNEQFF
>TRBV28|TRBJ2-5
CASGWTGTRQETQYF
>TRBV4-3|TRBJ2-1
CASSQESREPYNEQFF
>TRBV5-1|TRBJ2-5
CASSLGGRPGQETQYF
>TRBV7-9|TRBJ1-1
CASRSTGARTLNTEAFF
>TRBV28|TRBJ1-1
CASTPRVVLTSEAFF
>TRBV29-1|TRBJ2-1
CSVEGSDYNEQFF
>TRBV27|TRBJ1-1
CASSLEGAGGTEAFF
>TRBV4-3|TRBJ2-7
CASSQDGLAGGYEQYF
>TRBV4-1|TRBJ1-1
CASSQDPQLMNTEAFF
>TRBV7-9|TRBJ2-1
CASSSHFGEQFF
>TRBV2|TRBJ1-2
CASSDGGPYGYTF
>TRBV5-4|TRBJ1-6
CASKLDSSSPLHF
>TRBV4-2|TRBJ2-1
CASSQLAPEGEQFF
>TRBV15|TRBJ1-2
CATSRDRSRQDYGYTF
>TRBV13|TRBJ2-1
CASTTGTSNEQFF
>TRBV19|TRBJ2-1
CASSGTSGDNEQFF